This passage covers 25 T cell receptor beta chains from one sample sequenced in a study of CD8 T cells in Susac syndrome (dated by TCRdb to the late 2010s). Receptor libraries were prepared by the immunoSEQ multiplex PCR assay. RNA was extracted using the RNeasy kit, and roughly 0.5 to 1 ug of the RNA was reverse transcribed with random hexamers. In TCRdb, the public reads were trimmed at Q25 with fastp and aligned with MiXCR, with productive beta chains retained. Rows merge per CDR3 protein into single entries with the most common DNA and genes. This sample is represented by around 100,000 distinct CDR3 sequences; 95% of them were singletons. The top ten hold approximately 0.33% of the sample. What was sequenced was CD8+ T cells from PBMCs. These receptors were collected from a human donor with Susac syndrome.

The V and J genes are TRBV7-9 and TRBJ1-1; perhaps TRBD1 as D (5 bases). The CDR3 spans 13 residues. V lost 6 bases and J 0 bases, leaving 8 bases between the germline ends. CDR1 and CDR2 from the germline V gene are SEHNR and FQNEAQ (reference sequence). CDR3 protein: CASRKTVNTEAFF. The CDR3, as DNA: TGTGCCAGCAGGAAGACAGTGAACACTGAAGCTTTCTTT. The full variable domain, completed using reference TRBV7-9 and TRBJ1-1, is DTGVSQNPRHKITKRGQNVTFRCDPISEHNRLYWYRQTLGQGPEFLTYFQNEAQLEKSRLLSDRFSAERPKGSFSTLEIQRTEQGDSAMYLCASRKTVNTEAFFGQGTRLTVV.

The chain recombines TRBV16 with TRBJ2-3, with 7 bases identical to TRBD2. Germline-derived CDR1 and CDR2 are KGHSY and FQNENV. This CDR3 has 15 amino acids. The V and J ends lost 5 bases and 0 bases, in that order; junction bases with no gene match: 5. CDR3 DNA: TGTGCCAGCAGCGAGGCCGGGGGGAGCACAGATACGCAGTATTTT. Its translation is CASSEAGGSTDTQYF.

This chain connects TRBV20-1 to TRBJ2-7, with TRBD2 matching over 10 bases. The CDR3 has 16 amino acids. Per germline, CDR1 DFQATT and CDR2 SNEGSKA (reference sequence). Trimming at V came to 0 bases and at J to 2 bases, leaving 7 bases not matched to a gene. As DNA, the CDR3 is TGCAGTGCTAGAGACTGGACTAGCGGCGATACCTACGAGCAGTACTTC. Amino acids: CSARDWTSGDTYEQYF.

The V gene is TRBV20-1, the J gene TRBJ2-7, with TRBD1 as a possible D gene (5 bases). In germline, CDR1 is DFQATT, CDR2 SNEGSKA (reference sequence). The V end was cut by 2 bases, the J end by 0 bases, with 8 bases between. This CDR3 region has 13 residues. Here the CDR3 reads CSARSQGSYEQYF. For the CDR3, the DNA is TGCAGTGCTAGATCGCAGGGCTCCTACGAGCAGTACTTC.

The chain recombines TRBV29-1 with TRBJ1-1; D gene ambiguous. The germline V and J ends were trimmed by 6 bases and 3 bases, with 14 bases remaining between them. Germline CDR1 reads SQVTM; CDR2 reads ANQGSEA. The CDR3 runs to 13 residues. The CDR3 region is CSVLRPLDTEAFF. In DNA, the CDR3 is TGCAGCGTCCTTCGACCACTGGACACTGAAGCTTTCTTT.

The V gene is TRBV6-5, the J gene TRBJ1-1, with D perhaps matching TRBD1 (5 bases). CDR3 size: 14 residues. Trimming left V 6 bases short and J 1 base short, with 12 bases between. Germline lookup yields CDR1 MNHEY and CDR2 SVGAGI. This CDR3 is CASRKGPSNTEAFF. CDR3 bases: TGTGCCAGCAGAAAGGGACCGTCGAACACTGAAGCTTTCTTT.

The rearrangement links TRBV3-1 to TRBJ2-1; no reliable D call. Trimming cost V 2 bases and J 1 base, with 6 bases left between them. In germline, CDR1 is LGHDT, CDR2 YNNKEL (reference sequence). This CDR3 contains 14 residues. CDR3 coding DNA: TGTGCCAGCAGCCAATCTGGGTCCTACAATGAGCAGTTCTTC. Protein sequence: CASSQSGSYNEQFF.

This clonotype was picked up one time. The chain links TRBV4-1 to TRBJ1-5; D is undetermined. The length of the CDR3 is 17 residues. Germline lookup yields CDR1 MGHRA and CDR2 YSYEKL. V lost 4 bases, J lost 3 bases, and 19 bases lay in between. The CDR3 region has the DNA TGCGCCAGCAGCCCAAAAGGTCCAATTAGAGCCAATCAGCCCCAGCATTTT. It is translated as CASSPKGPIRANQPQHF.

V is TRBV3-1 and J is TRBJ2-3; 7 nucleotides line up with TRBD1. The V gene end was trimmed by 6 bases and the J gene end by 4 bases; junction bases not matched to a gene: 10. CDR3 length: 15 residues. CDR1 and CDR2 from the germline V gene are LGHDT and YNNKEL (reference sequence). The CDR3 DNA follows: TGTGCCAGCAGGCGCAGGGACAGATCTTCAGATACGCAGTATTTT. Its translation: CASRRRDRSSDTQYF.

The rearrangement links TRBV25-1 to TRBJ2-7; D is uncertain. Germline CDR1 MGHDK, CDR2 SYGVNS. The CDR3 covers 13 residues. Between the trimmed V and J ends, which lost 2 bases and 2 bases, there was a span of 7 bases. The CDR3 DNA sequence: TGTGCCAGCAGTGAACCTCTTACCTACGAGCAGTACTTC. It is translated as CASSEPLTYEQYF.

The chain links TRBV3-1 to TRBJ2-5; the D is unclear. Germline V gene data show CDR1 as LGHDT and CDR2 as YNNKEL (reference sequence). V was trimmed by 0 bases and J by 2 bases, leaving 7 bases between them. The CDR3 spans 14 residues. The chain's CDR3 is CASSQDGFQETQYF. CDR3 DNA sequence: TGTGCCAGCAGCCAAGACGGGTTTCAAGAGACCCAGTACTTC.

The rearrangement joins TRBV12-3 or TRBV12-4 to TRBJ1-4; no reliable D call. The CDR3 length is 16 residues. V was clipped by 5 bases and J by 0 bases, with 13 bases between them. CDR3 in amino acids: CASSPFIAATNEKLFF. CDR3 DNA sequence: TGTGCCAGCAGTCCCTTTATTGCGGCAACTAATGAAAAACTGTTTTTT.

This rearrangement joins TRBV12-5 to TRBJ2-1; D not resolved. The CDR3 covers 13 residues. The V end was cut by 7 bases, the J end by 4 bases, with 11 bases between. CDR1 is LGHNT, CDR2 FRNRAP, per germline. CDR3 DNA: TGTGCTAGTGCCCCCGACGGGTACAATGAGCAGTTCTTC. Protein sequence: CASAPDGYNEQFF.

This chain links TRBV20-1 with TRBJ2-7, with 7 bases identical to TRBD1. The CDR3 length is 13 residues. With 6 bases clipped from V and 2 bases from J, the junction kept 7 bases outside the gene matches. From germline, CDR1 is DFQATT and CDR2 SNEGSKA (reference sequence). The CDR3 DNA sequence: TGCAGTGCCCTGTACAGGGGTACCTACGAGCAGTACTTC. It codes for CSALYRGTYEQYF.

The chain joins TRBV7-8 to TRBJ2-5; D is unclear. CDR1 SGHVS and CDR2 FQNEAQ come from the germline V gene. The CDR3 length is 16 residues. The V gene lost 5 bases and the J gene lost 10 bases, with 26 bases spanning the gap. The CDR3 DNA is TGTGCCAGCAGCCACACCAAAGGCCAGGATGGTGGGAACCAGTACTTC. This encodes CASSHTKGQDGGNQYF.

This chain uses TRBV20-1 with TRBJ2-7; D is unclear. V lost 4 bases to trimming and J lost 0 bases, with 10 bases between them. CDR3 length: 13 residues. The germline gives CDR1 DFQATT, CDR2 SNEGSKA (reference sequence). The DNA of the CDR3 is TGCAGTGCTACCCTAGAGAGCTCCTACGAGCAGTACTTC. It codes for CSATLESSYEQYF.

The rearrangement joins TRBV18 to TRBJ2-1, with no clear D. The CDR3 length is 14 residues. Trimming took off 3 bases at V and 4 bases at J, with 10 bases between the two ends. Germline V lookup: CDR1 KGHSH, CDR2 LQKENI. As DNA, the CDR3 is TGTGCCAGCTCACCCTCGGATAGATACAATGAGCAGTTCTTC. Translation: CASSPSDRYNEQFF.

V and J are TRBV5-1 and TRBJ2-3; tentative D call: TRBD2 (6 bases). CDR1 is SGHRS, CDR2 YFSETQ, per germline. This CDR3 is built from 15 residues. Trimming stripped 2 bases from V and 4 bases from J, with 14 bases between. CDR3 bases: TGCGCCAGCAGCTTCTCGGGACTCTCCCCAGATACGCAGTATTTT. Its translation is CASSFSGLSPDTQYF.

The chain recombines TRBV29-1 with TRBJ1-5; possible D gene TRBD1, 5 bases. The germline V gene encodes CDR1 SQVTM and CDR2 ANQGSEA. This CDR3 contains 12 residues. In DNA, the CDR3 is TGCAGGCCGGGGCCGACAAATCAGCCCCAGCATTTT. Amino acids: CRPGPTNQPQHF.

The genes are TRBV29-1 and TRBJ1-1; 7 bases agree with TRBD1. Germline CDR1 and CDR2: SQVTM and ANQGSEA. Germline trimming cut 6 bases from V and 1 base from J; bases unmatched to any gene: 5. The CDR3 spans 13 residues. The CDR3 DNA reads TGCAGCGTAACACAGGGGTGGAACACTGAAGCTTTCTTT. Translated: CSVTQGWNTEAFF. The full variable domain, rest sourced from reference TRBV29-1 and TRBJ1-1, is SAVISQKPSRDICQRGTSLTIQCQVDSQVTMMFWYRQQPGQSLTLIATANQGSEATYESGFVIDKFPISRPNLTFSTLTVSNMSPEDSSIYLCSVTQGWNTEAFFGQGTRLTVV.

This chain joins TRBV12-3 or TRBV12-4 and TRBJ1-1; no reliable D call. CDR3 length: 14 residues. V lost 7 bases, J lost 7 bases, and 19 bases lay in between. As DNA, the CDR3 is TGTGCCAGCAAACCATGGGCCAGTGCCTTTGAAGCTTTCTTT. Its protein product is CASKPWASAFEAFF.

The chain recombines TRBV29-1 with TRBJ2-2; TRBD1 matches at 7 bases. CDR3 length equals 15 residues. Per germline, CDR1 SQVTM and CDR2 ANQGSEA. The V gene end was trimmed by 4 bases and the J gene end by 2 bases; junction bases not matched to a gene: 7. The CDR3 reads CSVVPGTDNTGELFF. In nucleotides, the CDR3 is TGCAGCGTTGTTCCGGGGACAGATAACACCGGGGAGCTGTTTTTT.

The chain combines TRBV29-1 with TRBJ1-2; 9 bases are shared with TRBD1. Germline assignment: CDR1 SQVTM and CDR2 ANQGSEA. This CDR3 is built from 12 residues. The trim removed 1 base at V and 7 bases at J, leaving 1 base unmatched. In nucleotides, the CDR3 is TGCAGCGTTGAAGGGGACAGGGTTGGCTACACCTTC. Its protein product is CSVEGDRVGYTF.

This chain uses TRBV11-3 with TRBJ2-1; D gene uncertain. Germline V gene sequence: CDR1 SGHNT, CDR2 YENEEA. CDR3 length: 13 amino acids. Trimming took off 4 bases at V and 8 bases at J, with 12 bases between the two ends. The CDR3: CASSSTKSDEQFF. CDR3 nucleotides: TGTGCCAGCAGCTCGACCAAGAGCGATGAGCAGTTCTTC. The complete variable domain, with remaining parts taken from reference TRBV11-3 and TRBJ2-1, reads EAGVVQSPRYKIIEKKQPVAFWCNPISGHNTLYWYLQNLGQGPELLIRYENEEAVDDSQLPKDRFSAERLKGVDSTLKIQPAELGDSAVYLCASSSTKSDEQFFGPGTRLTVL.

The CDR3 DNA reads TGCAGTGCTAGGACGGGACAGGAGCATCAGCCCCAGCATTTT. Translated, it gives CSARTGQEHQPQHF. The rearrangement joins TRBV20-1 to TRBJ1-5, with TRBD1 matching 8 bases. The CDR3 length is 14 residues. Germline values: CDR1 DFQATT, CDR2 SNEGSKA (reference sequence). V trimming: 3 bases; J trimming: 5 bases; junction bases outside the gene matches: 6.